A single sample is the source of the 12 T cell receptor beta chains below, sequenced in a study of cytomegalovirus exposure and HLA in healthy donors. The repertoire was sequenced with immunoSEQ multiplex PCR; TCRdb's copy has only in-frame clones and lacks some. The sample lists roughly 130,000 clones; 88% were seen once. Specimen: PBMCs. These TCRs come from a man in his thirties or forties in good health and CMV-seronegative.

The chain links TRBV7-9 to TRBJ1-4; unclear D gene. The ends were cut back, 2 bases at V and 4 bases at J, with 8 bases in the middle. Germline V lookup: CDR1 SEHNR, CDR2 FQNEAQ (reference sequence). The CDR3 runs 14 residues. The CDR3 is CASSLSEDNEKLFF. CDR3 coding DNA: TGTGCCAGCAGCTTAAGCGAGGATAATGAAAAACTGTTTTTT.

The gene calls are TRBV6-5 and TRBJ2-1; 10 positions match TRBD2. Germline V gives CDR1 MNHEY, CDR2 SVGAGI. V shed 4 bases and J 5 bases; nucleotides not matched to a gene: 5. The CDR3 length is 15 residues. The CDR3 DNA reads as TGTGCCAGCAGTTGGGCTAGCGGGGGCAACAATGAGCAGTTCTTC. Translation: CASSWASGGNNEQFF.

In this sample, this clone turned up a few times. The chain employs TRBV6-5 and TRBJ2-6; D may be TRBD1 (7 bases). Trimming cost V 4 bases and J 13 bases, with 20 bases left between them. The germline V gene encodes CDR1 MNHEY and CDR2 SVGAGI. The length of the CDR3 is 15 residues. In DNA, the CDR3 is TGTGCCAGCAGTTCCAAAGGCAGGGGGGCAGTAGTCCTGACTTTC. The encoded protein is CASSSKGRGAVVLTF.

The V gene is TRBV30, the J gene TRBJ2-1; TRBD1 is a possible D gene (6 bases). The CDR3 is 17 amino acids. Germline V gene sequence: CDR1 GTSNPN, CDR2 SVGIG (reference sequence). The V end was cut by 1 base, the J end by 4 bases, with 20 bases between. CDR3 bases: TGTGCCTGGAGTGCCGGCTGGACAGCCGACAGTTACAATGAGCAGTTCTTC. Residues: CAWSAGWTADSYNEQFF.

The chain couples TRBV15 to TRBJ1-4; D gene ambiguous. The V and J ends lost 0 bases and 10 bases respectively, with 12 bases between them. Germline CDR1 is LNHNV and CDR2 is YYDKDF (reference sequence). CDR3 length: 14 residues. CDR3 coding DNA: TGTGCCACCAGCAGAGAAACCCCTAATCGAAAACTGTTTTTT. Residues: CATSRETPNRKLFF. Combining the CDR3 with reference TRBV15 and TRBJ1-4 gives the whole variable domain DAMVIQNPRYQVTQFGKPVTLSCSQTLNHNVMYWYQQKSSQAPKLLFHYYDKDFNNEADTPDNFQSRRPNTSFCFLDIRSPGLGDTAMYLCATSRETPNRKLFFGSGTQLSVL.

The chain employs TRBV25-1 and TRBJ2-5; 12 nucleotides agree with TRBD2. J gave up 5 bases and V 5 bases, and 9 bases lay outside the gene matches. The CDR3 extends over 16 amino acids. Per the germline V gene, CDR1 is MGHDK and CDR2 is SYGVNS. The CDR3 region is CASSQMTSGSGETQYF. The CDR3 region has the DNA TGTGCCAGCAGTCAAATGACTAGCGGGAGTGGGGAGACCCAGTACTTC.

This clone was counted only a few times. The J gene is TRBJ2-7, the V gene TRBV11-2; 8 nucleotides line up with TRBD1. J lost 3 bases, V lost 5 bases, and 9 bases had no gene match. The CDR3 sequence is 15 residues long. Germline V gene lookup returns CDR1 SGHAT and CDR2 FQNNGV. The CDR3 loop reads CASSPTGTGIYEQYF. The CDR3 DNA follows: TGTGCCAGCAGCCCTACGGGGACAGGCATCTACGAGCAGTACTTC.

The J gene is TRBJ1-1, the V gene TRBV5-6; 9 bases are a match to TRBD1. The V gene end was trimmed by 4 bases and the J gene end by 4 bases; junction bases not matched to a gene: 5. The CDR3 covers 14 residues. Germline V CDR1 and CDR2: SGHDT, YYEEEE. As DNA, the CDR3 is TGTGCCAGCAGCGGAGACAGGGGGTCCACTGAAGCTTTCTTT. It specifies CASSGDRGSTEAFF.

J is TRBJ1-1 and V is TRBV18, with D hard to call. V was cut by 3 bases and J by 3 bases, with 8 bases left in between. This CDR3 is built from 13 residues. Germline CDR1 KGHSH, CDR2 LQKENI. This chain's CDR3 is CASSPFLYTEAFF. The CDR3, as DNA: TGTGCCAGCTCACCCTTTCTTTACACTGAAGCTTTCTTT. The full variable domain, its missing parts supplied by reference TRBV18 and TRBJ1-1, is NAGVMQNPRHLVRRRGQEARLRCSPMKGHSHVYWYRQLPEEGLKFMVYLQKENIIDESGMPKERFSAEFPKEGPSILRIQQVVRGDSAAYFCASSPFLYTEAFFGQGTRLTVV.

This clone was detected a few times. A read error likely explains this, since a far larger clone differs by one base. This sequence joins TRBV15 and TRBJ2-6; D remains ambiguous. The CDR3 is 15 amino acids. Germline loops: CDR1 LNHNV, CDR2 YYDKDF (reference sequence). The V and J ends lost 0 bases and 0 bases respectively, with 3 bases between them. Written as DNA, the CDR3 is TGTGCCACCAGCAGAGACAACTCTGGGGCCAACGTCCTGACTTTC. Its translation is CATSRDNSGANVLTF.

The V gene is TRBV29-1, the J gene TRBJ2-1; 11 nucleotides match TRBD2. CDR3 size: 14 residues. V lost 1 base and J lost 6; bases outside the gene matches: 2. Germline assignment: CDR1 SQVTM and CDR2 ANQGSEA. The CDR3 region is CSVEALAGANEQFF. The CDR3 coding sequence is TGCAGCGTTGAAGCACTAGCGGGAGCCAATGAGCAGTTCTTC.

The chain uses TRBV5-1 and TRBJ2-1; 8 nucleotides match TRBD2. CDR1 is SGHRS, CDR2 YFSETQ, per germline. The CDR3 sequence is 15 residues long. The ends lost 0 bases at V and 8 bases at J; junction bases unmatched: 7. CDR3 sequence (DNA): TGCGCCAGCAGCTTGGTGCGAGCGGGAGCGGATGAGCAGTTCTTC. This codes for CASSLVRAGADEQFF.